This T cell receptor (beta chain) was recorded in a study of T cell responses to AZD1222 COVID-19 vaccine. With 5 bases removed from V and 2 bases from J, the gap between germline ends came to 9 bases. Germline V gives CDR1 SEHNR, CDR2 FQNEAQ (reference sequence). CDR3 length: 13 residues. The data were produced by immunoSEQ multiplex PCR, yet TCRdb's version contains in-frame clones alone and is incomplete. The sample contains under 150,000 clones, around nine tenths of which appear only once. This TCR came from an adult in good health. Specimen: peripheral blood, collected on day 0 of AZD1222 vaccination. The J gene is TRBJ2-5, the V gene TRBV7-9; D not certain. The CDR3, as DNA: TGTGCCAGCAGCCGGACGGCGCAAGAGACCCAGTACTTC. Residues: CASSRTAQETQYF.